The entry that follows covers one TCR beta chain sequence. Antigen specificity is unknown. The record originates from a study of cytomegalovirus exposure and HLA in healthy donors. Study-wide results and caveats: CMV serostatus stood as the only immune exposure information on hand. The authors later found most CMV-associated TCR beta chains appeared HLA-restricted.

The length of the CDR3 is 15 residues. With 6 bases clipped from V and 0 bases from J, the junction kept 7 bases outside the gene matches. CDR1 is SQVTM, CDR2 ANQGSEA, per germline. PCR amplification relied on 60 Vbeta primers (plus 13 Jbeta primers). Assay used: immunoSEQ multiplex PCR; TCRdb lists only in-frame clones, some missing. Of roughly 150,000 clones listed, around 82% are singletons. V and J are TRBV29-1 and TRBJ2-1; TRBD1 matches 8 bases. Sequencing was done on a sample of PBMCs. The TCR comes from a woman aged 50 to 65 in good health and CMV-seropositive. The CDR3: CSVQGGRSSYNEQFF. The CDR3 region has the DNA TGCAGCGTACAGGGGGGACGAAGCTCCTACAATGAGCAGTTCTTC.